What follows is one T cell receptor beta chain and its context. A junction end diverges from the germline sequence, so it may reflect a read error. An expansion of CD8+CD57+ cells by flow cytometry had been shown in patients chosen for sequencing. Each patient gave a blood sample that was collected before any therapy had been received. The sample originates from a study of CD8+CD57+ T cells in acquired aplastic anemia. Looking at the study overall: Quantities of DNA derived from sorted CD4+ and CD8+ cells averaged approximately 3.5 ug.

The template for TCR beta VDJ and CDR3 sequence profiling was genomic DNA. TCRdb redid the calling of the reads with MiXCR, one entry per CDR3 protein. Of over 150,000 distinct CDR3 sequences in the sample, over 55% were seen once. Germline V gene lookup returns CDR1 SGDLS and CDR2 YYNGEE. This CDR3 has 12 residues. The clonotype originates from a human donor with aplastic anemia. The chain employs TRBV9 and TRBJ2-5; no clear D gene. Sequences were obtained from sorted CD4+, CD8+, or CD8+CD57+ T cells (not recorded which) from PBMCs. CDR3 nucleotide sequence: TGTGCCAGCGGCTCCTCGTTGGAGACCCAGCACTTC. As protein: CASGSSLETQHF.